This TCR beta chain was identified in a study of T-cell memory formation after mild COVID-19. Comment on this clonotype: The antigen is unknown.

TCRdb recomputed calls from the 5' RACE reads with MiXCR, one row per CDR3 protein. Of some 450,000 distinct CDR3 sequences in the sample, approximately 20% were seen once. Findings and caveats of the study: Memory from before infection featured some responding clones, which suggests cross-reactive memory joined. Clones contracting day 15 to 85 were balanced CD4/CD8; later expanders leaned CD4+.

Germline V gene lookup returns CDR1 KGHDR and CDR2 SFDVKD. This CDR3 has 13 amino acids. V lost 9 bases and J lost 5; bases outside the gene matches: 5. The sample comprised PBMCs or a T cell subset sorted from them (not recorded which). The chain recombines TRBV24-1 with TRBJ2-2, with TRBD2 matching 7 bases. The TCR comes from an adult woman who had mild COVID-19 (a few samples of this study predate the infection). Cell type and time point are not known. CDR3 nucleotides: TGTGCCACCGGCCTTAGCGGGACCGGGGAGCTGTTTTTT. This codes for CATGLSGTGELFF.